The entry below describes one T cell receptor (beta chain). Its antigen remains unidentified. This sample was included in a study of T cell responses to AZD1222 COVID-19 vaccine. Study summary: Pooled samples include second doses given at about 4 or 12 weeks. General study findings and limits: Unmutated variant regions are reportedly targeted by nearly half of spike-specific TCRs.

Using immunoSEQ multiplex PCR, the repertoire was profiled, and TCRdb retains in-frame clones only, with some absent. Here the sample spans more than 95,000 clones, roughly 90% being singletons. The receptor was isolated from an adult in good health. The material sequenced was peripheral blood, taken on day 0 of AZD1222 vaccination.

CDR3 DNA: TGTGCCGGAGCTGGACACTTCAGGGGGGCCAACGTCCTGACTTTC. Translating gives CAGAGHFRGANVLTF. The chain couples TRBV11-2 to TRBJ2-6; D might be TRBD1 (5 bases). The CDR3 consists of 15 residues. V was pared by 11 bases and J by 4 bases, with 18 bases between. The germline V gene has CDR1 SGHAT and CDR2 FQNNGV. Full variable domain (rest looked up from reference TRBV11-2 and TRBJ2-6): EAGVAQSPRYKIIEKRQSVAFWCNPISGHATLYWYQQILGQGPKLLIQFQNNGVVDDSQLPKDRFSAERLKGVDSTLKIQPAKLEDSAVYLCAGAGHFRGANVLTFGAGSRLTVL.